A selection of T cell receptor beta chains follows, all from one sample in a study of cytomegalovirus exposure and HLA in healthy donors. Assay: immunoSEQ multiplex PCR; the TCRdb copy retains only in-frame clones and omits some. The sample has around 120,000 clones; roughly 90% are singletons. Sequences were obtained from PBMCs. The receptors derive from a woman aged 18-29 years in good health and CMV-seronegative. CDR3s include the opening cysteine and the closing phenylalanine or tryptophan. D genes are given only for firm matches. Clone size is given for some rows only: seen once, a few or many times, or a class if the clone is expanded.

>NA|TRBJ1-1|NA|TRBV6-1
CASTRTGNTEAFF
TGTGCCAGCACTCGGACTGGGAACACTGAAGCTTTCTTT
>NA|TRBJ2-1|NA|TRBV9
CASSTLSFPRYNEQFF
TGTGCCAGCAGCACGCTTAGCTTCCCTCGTTACAATGAGCAGTTCTTC
>NA|TRBJ2-7|NA|TRBV7-9
CASSSSGGGEGDYEQYF
TGTGCCAGCAGCTCCTCAGGGGGAGGAGAAGGCGACTACGAGCAGTACTTC
>NA|TRBJ2-1|NA|TRBV27
CASNPNGGSYNEQFF
TGTGCCAGCAACCCCAACGGGGGATCCTACAATGAGCAGTTCTTC
>TRBD2|TRBJ2-2|NA|TRBV5-1
CASSHRGGANTGELFF
TGCGCCAGCAGCCACCGGGGGGGTGCGAACACCGGGGAGCTGTTTTTT
>NA|TRBJ2-3|NA|TRBV28
CASRDVRGSTDTQYF
TGTGCCAGCAGAGATGTTAGGGGAAGCACAGATACGCAGTATTTT
>NA|TRBJ2-1|NA|TRBV29-1
CSVDGFRGRSYNEQFF
TGCAGCGTTGATGGGTTTCGCGGGCGGTCCTACAATGAGCAGTTCTTC
>TRBD1|TRBJ2-1|NA|TRBV10-3
CAISDAVGWTGDYNEQFF
TGTGCCATCAGTGATGCTGTTGGTTGGACAGGGGATTACAATGAGCAGTTCTTC
>NA|TRBJ1-2|NA|TRBV29-1
CSADPQGNYGYTF
TGCAGCGCAGACCCTCAGGGGAACTATGGCTACACCTTC
>NA|TRBJ2-2|NA|TRBV6-5
CASSYIHRNTGELFF
TGTGCCAGCAGTTACATTCACAGGAACACCGGGGAGCTGTTTTTT
>TRBD2|TRBJ2-3|few|TRBV9
CASSLTSGFTDTQYF
TGTGCCAGCAGCTTGACTAGCGGCTTCACAGATACGCAGTATTTT
>TRBD2|TRBJ2-1|NA|TRBV7-9
CASSLGVAGGPRKNEQFF
TGTGCCAGCAGCTTAGGGGTAGCGGGGGGGCCGCGAAAAAATGAGCAGTTCTTC
>TRBD1|TRBJ1-3|NA|TRBV30
CAARQGRGGNTIYF
TGTGCCGCCCGACAGGGTCGAGGTGGAAACACCATATATTTT
>NA|TRBJ2-1|NA|TRBV7-9
CASSLLALYNEQFF
TGTGCCAGCAGCTTACTAGCGCTCTACAATGAGCAGTTCTTC
>TRBD1|TRBJ1-2|NA|TRBV28
CASSSPRQGQRYGYTF
TGTGCCAGCAGTTCGCCCCGACAGGGACAGAGGTATGGCTACACCTTC
>NA|TRBJ2-1|NA|TRBV11-3
CASSLVPGEQFF
TGTGCCAGCAGCTTAGTGCCGGGGGAGCAGTTCTTC
>TRBD1|TRBJ2-2|NA|TRBV6-6
CAASGTGGRELFF
TGTGCCGCCTCCGGGACAGGGGGCCGGGAGCTGTTTTTT
>TRBD2|TRBJ2-7|NA|TRBV7-2
CASSSGTSGNEQYF
TGTGCCAGCAGCTCCGGGACTAGCGGGAACGAGCAGTACTTC
>TRBD2|TRBJ2-3|NA|TRBV2
CASTDLAGGADTQYF
TGTGCCAGCACGGACCTAGCGGGGGGGGCAGATACGCAGTATTTT
>TRBD1|TRBJ2-3|NA|TRBV9
CASSARLADRGDTQYF
TGTGCCAGCAGCGCCAGACTAGCCGACAGGGGGGATACGCAGTATTTT